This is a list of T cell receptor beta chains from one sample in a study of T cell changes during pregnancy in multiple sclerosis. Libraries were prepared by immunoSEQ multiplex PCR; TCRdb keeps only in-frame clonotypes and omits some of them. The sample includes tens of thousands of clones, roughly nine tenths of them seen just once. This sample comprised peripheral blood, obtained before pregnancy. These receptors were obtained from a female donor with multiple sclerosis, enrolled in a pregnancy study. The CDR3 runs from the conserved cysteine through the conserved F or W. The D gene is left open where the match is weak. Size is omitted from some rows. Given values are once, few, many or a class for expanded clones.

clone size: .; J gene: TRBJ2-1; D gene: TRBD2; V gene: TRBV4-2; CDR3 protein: CASSQEPSGAYNEQFF; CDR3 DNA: TGTGCCAGCAGCCAAGAACCTAGCGGGGCCTACAATGAGCAGTTCTTC
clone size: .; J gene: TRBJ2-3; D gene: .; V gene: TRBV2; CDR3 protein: CASSLQGTDTQYF; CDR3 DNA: TGTGCCAGCAGTCTACAGGGCACAGATACGCAGTATTTT
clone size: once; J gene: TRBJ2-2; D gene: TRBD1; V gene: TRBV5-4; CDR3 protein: CASSLAQGALTGELFF; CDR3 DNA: TGTGCCAGCAGCTTGGCTCAGGGGGCGCTCACCGGGGAGCTGTTTTTT
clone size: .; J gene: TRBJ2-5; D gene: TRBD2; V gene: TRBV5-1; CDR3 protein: CASSRGLAGAIGQETQYF; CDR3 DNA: TGCGCCAGCAGCCGGGGACTAGCGGGGGCAATTGGCCAAGAGACCCAGTACTTC
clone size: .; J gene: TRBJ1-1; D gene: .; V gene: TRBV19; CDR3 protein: CAYTLGEAFF; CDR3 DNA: TGTGCCTATACCTTGGGCGAAGCTTTCTTT
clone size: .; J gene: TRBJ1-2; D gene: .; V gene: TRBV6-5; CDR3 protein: CASSYSRRGSGGYTF; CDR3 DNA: TGTGCCAGCAGTTACTCGCGAAGGGGATCGGGCGGCTACACCTTC
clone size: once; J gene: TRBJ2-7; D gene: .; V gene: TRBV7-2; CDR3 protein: CASSPRQDSYEQYF; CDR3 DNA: TGTGCCAGCAGCCCTCGACAGGATTCCTACGAGCAGTACTTC
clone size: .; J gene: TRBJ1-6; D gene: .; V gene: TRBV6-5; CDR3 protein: CASSYGREYNSPLHF; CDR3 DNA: TGTGCCAGCAGTTACGGTCGGGAGTACAATTCACCCCTCCACTTT
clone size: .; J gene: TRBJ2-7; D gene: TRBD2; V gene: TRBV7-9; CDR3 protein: CASSFPGGYEQYF; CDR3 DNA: TGTGCCAGCAGCTTCCCGGGGGGCTACGAGCAGTACTTC
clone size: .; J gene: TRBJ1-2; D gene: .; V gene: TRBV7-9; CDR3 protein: CASSLDWQPSPYGYTF; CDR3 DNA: TGTGCCAGCAGCCTGGATTGGCAGCCTAGTCCCTATGGCTACACCTTC
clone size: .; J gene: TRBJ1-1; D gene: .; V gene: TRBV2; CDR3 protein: CARWTENTEAFF; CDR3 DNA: TGTGCACGGTGGACAGAGAACACTGAAGCTTTCTTT
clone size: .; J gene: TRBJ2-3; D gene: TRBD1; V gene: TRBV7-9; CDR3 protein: CASSLRPGQSTDTQYF; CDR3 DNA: TGTGCCAGCAGCTTACGTCCGGGACAGAGCACAGATACGCAGTATTTT
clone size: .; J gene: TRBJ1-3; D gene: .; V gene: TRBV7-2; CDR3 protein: CASRQTGGNTIYF; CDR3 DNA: TGTGCCAGCAGACAGACAGGAGGAAACACCATATATTTT
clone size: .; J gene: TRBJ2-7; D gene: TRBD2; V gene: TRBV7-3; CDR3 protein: CASSRGVGEGYEQYF; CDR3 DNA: TGTGCCAGCAGCCGGGGAGTTGGGGAGGGCTACGAGCAGTACTTC
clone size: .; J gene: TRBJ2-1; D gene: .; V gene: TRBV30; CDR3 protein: CALLGQGAYNEQFF; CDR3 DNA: TGTGCCTTGTTAGGGCAGGGCGCCTACAATGAGCAGTTCTTC
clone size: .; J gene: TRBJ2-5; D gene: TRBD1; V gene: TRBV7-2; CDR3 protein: CASSFGQGTRETQYF; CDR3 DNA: TGTGCCAGCAGCTTTGGACAGGGGACACGGGAGACCCAGTACTTC
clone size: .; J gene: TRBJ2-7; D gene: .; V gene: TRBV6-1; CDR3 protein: CASSDRYEQYF; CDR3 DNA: TGTGCCAGCAGTGACAGATACGAGCAGTACTTC
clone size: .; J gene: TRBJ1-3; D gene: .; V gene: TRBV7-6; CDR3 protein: CASSLGTGGNTIYF; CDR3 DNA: TGTGCCAGCAGCTTAGGGACTGGTGGAAACACCATATATTTT
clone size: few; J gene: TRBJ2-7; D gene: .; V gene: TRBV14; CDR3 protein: CASSLTYEQYF; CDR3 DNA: TGTGCCAGCAGCCTAACCTACGAGCAGTACTTC
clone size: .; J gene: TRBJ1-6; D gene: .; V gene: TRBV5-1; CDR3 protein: CASSLQGSSYNSPLHF; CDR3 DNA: TGCGCCAGCAGCCTCCAGGGAAGCTCCTATAATTCACCCCTCCACTTT
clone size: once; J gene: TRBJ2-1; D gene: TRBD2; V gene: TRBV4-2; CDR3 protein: CASSQSPGLGAHNEQFF; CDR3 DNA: TGTGCCAGCAGCCAAAGTCCCGGACTAGGGGCTCACAATGAGCAGTTCTTC
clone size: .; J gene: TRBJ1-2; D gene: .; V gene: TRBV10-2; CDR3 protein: CASSLQGSYGYTF; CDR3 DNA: TGCGCCAGCAGTCTACAGGGTTCCTATGGCTACACCTTC
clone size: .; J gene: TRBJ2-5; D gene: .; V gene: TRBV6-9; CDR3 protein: CASSHPREETQYF; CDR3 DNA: TGTGCCAGCAGTCACCCTAGAGAAGAGACCCAGTACTTC
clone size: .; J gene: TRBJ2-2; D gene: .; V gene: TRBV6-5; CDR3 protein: CASSRYDTSSGELFF; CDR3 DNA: TGTGCCAGCAGTCGGTACGACACTAGCAGCGGGGAGCTGTTTTTT
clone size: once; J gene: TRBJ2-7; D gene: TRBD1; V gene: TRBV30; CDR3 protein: CAWSDEETGKGYEQYF; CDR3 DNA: TGTGCCTGGAGCGATGAGGAGACAGGGAAGGGGTACGAGCAGTACTTC
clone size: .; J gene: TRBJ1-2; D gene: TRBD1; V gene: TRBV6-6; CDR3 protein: CASSSHGTGYGYTF; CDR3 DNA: TGTGCCAGCAGTTCCCACGGGACAGGGTATGGCTACACCTTC
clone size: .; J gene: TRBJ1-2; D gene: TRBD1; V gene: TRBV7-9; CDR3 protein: CASSSKGQPVNYGYTF; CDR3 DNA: TGTGCCAGCAGCTCAAAGGGACAGCCAGTTAACTATGGCTACACCTTC
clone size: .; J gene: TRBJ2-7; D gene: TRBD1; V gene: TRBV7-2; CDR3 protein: CASSLYGTGMGEQYF; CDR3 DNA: TGTGCCAGCAGCTTATATGGGACAGGGATGGGCGAGCAGTACTTC
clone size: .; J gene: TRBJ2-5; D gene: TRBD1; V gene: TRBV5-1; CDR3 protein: CASSKKGTGEETQYF; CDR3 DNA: TGCGCCAGCAGCAAAAAAGGGACAGGGGAAGAGACCCAGTACTTC
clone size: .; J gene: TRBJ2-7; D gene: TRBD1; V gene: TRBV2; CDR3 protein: CASSAEGAFDEQYF; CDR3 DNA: TGTGCCAGCAGTGCCGAGGGGGCATTCGACGAGCAGTACTTC
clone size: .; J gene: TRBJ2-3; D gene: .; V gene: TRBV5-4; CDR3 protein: CASSFALGDTQYF; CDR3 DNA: TGTGCCAGCAGCTTTGCTCTCGGAGATACGCAGTATTTT
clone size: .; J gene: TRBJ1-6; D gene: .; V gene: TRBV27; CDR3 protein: CASRIAGSSSPLHF; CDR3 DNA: TGTGCCAGCAGAATAGCCGGGTCAAGTTCACCCCTCCACTTT